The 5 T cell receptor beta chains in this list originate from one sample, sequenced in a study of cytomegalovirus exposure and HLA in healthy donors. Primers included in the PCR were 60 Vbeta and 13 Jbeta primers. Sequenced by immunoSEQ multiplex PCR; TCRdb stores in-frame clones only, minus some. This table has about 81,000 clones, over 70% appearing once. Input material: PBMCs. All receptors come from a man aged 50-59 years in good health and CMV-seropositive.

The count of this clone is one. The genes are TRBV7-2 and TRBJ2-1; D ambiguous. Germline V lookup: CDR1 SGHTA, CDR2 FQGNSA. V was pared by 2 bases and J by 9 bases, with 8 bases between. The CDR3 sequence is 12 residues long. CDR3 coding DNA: TGTGCCAGCAGCTTAATAGCCCGTGAGCAGTTCTTC. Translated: CASSLIAREQFF.

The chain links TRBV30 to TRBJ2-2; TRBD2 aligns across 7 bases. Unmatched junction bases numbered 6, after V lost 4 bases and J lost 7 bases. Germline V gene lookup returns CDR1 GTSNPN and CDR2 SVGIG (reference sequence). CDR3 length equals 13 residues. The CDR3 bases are TGTGCCTGGATGGGACTAAATCTCGGGGAGCTGTTTTTT. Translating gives CAWMGLNLGELFF.

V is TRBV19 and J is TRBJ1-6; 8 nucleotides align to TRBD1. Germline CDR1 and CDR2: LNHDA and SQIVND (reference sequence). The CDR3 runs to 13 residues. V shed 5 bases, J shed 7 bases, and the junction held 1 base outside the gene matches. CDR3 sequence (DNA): TGTGCCAGTAGTGGACAGGGAAATTCACCCCTCCACTTT. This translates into CASSGQGNSPLHF.

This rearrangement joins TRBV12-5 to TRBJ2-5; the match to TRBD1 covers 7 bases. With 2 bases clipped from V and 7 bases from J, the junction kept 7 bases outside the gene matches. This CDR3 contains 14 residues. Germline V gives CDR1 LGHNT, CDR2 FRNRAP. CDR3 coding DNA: TGTGCTAGTGGTTTGCAGGGGGAAGACGGGACCCAGTACTTC. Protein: CASGLQGEDGTQYF.

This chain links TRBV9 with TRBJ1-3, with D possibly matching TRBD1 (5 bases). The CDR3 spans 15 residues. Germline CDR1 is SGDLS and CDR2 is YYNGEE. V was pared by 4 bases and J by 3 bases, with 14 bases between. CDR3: CASSRVGLSGNTIYF. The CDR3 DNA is TGTGCCAGCAGCAGGGTGGGGCTGAGTGGAAACACCATATATTTT.